The clone carrying this T cell receptor (beta chain) was picked up a small number of times. The antigen is undetermined. This sample is drawn from a study of response to subunit inactivated influenza vaccine. One entry per CDR3 protein, called by TCRdb with MiXCR from the RT-PCR reads. This sample has 650,000 to 800,000 distinct CDR3 sequences; more than 11% occur once, and the top ten carry 6.5% to 8.5%. Points from the study as a whole: Researchers suggested that each seasonal influenza vaccination recruits few new T cells.

This sample comprised PBMCs from blood, obtained less than 15 days before vaccination. The origin of this receptor is a man aged 45-60 years who received an inactivated influenza vaccine.

The CDR3: CASSYPALDEQYF. CDR3 in DNA: TGTGCCAGCAGTTACCCCGCTTTGGACGAGCAGTACTTC. The gene calls are TRBV6-6 and TRBJ2-7; no clear D gene. V was cut by 2 bases and J by 5 bases, with 10 bases left in between. Germline CDR1 reads MNHNY; CDR2 reads SVGAGI (reference sequence). This CDR3 has 13 amino acids.